This TCR beta chain was documented in a study of blood T cells in healthy people across ages (dated by TCRdb to the mid-2010s). For the wider study: In model experiments, template switching captured about one uniquely barcoded TCR beta cDNA molecule for every two T cells. Age-related changes in TCR beta repertoire diversity were measured in the study by deep sequencing normalized with unique cDNA molecular identifiers. Donors were grouped into four age groups: young (average approximately 16 years), middle-aged (under 40), aged (around 62) and long-lived (around 82). To avoid experimental bias, donors of different ages were distributed randomly across sequencing lanes. Using the same blood draw, the study looked at two additional independent replicas of 1 million unique cDNA reads for two donors, one aged 18 to 30 and the other aged 80 or older. Points the paper makes about the study in general: Because donor CMV infection status was unknown, age-related changes in expanded clonotypes were potentially confounded. There was a strong correlation between observed TCR beta diversity and the percentage of naive T cells measured by flow cytometry. Estimates of total diversity based on one million sequenced T cells were considered lower bounds and underestimates. Observed TCR beta diversity per million T cells fell roughly linearly with age, and a significant reduction was already apparent by age roughly 40. Compared with the aged group, the long-lived group had more naive CD4+ T cells, fewer expanded clones and increased TCR diversity, suggesting age selection. Bulk unsorted PBMC profiling prevented conclusive comparison of naive and antigen-experienced compartments.

The roughly 37 donors, aged about 6 to 95 years, were systemically healthy Caucasian individuals from Russia. Each donor gave approximately 9.4 milliliters of peripheral blood, drawn into EDTA-treated Vacutainer tubes. Ficoll-Paque density-gradient centrifugation was used to isolate PBMCs, with at least 7 million obtained per sample. Total RNA, at least 6 micrograms per sample, was extracted from PBMCs with Trizol reagent. The percentages of naive CD45RAhigh/CD27high T cells were determined by flow cytometry on a PBMC aliquot from every donor. For this clonotype: There is no known antigen for this receptor. No base qualities exist here, and no much larger clone lies one base off it.

CDR1 and CDR2, per the germline V gene, are SGHVS and FNYEAQ. V and J lose 5 bases and 2 bases, and a span of 24 bases separates them. From the cysteine up to the phenylalanine, the CDR3 has a length of 19 residues. Only the CDR3 portion is preserved as DNA: 57 bases, with reading frame beginning at the first base. The receptor library was made with 5' RACE. The listed sequencing device is Illumina HiSeq 2500. A second PCR of about 6 to 12 cycles was performed with a sample-barcoded 5' primer and a J-beta primer mix. A unique molecular identifier was introduced onto each TCR beta cDNA molecule by a template-switch 5' adaptor carrying 12 random nucleotides. Each sample yielded at least 2.5 million CDR3-containing paired-end reads. The Mint cDNA synthesis kit, primed by a TRBC-specific oligonucleotide, was used to synthesize first-strand cDNA from all RNA. After uracil-DNA glycosylase treatment, a first 18-cycle PCR used universal primers M1SS and BC2_uni_R on all cDNA. Per the original workflow: For normalization, 1 million high-quality reads were randomly selected from each sample, with every read carrying a distinct molecular identifier. Reads sharing molecular identifiers were discarded rather than binned into consensus sequences. MiTCR, with a Q25 quality threshold and the strictest error-elimination algorithm, was used for CDR3 identification, clonotype clustering and error correction. Lower-bound total TCR beta diversity was estimated with a nonparametric unseen species model using Euler transformation. TCRdb itself trimmed the public reads at Q25 with fastp, ran MiXCR and retained productive beta chains. Merged by CDR3 protein, the rows form single entries marked with the most common genes and DNA. TCRdb's processing, not the authors' own work, is the source of the V and J calls. The sample data list 720,000 or so distinct CDR3 sequences, and around 43% of these were observed just once. The ten largest clones add up to about 32% of the sample.

Sequencing was done on a sample of blood. This clonotype was sampled from an elderly man in good health. Rearrangement joined TRBV7-6 to TRBJ2-2; TRBD1 could be the D gene, as 6 bases match. The DNA sequence follows: TGTGCCAGCAGCCAATGGACAGCCCCAGCCACACTCAACACCGGGGAGCTGTTTTTT. Protein translation: CASSQWTAPATLNTGELFF.